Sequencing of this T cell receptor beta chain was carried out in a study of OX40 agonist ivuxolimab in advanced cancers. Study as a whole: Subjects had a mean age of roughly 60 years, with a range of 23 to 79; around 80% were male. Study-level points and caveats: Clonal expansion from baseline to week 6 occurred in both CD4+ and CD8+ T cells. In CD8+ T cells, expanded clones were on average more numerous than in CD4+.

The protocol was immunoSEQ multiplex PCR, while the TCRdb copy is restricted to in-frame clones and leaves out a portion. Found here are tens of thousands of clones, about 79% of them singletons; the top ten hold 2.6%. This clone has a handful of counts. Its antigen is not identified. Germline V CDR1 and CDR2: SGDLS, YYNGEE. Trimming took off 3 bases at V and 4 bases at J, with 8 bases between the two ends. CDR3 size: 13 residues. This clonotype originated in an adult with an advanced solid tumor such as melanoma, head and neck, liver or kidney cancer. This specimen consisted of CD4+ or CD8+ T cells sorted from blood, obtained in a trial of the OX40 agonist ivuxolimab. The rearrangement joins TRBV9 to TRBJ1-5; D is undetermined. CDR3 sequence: CASSGGINQPQHF. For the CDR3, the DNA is TGTGCCAGCAGCGGAGGGATAAATCAGCCCCAGCATTTT. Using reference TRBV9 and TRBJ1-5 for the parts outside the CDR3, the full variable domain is DSGVTQTPKHLITATGQRVTLRCSPRSGDLSVYWYQQSLDQGLQFLIQYYNGEERAKGNILERFSAQQFPDLHSELNLSSLELGDSALYFCASSGGINQPQHFGDGTRLSIL.